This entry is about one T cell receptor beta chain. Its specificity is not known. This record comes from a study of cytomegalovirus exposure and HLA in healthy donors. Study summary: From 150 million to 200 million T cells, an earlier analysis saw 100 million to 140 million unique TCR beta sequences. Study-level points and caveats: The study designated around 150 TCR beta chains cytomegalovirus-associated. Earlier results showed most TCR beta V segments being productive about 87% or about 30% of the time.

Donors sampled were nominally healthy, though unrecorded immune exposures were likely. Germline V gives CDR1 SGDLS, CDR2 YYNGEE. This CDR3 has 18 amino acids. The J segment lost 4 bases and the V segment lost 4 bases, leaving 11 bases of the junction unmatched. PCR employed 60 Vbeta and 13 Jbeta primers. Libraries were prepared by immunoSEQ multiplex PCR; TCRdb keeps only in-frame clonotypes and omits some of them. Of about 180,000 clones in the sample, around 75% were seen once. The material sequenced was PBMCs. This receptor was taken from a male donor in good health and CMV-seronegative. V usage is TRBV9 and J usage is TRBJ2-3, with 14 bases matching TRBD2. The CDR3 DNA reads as TGTGCCAGCAGCCCCTCGCCCGGGACTAGCGGGAGATCAGATACGCAGTATTTT. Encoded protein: CASSPSPGTSGRSDTQYF.